The 25 T cell receptor beta chains listed next were all sequenced from one sample in a study of blood T cell repertoires in COVID-19. The repertoire was sequenced with immunoSEQ multiplex PCR; TCRdb's copy has only in-frame clones and lacks some. The sample gives approximately 90,000 clones, under 85% of which show up once; 11% is in the top ten. Material: peripheral blood. The receptors were sampled from a man in his sixties or seventies with acute or convalescent COVID-19.

The chain has TRBV18 and TRBJ1-1, with 8 bases identical to TRBD1. The V and J ends lost 4 bases and 3 bases, in that order; junction bases with no gene match: 7. CDR1 and CDR2 from the germline V gene are KGHSH and LQKENI. CDR3 length equals 15 residues. CDR3: CASSLQGGGYTEAFF. CDR3 DNA sequence: TGTGCCAGCTCACTACAGGGGGGGGGCTACACTGAAGCTTTCTTT.

The chain couples TRBV24-1 to TRBJ1-6; tentative D call: TRBD1 (6 bases). Trimming removed 7 bases from V and 6 bases from J, with 9 bases in between. CDR1 and CDR2 (germline): KGHDR, SFDVKD. The CDR3 has 13 residues. The CDR3 region is CATRQGINSPLHF. The CDR3 coding sequence is TGTGCCACCAGACAGGGAATTAATTCACCCCTCCACTTT.

The rearrangement joins TRBV6-5 to TRBJ1-2; 9 bases line up with TRBD1. V shed 6 bases, J shed 4 bases, and the junction held 6 bases outside the gene matches. Germline V CDR1 and CDR2: MNHEY, SVGAGI. This CDR3 has 14 residues. The CDR3, as DNA: TGTGCCAGCAGAACCGGGACAGGGACCTATGGCTACACCTTC. This sequence encodes CASRTGTGTYGYTF.

The V and J genes are TRBV12-2 and TRBJ2-7; TRBD2 was called by the table and not checked on the DNA. TRBV12-2 is a pseudogene. This CDR3 region has 12 residues. The CDR3 DNA reads as TGTGCAAGTCGCTTATCGCGGTACGAGCAGTACGTC. This gives the protein CASRLSRYEQYV.

The CDR3 DNA reads TGCGCCAGCAGTCAGACAGTTAATACGCAGTATTTT. It is translated as CASSQTVNTQYF. The rearrangement uses TRBV5-1 and TRBJ2-3, with D tentatively TRBD1 (5 bases). Trimming removed 5 bases from V and 7 bases from J, with 11 bases in between. The germline gives CDR1 SGHRS, CDR2 YFSETQ. The CDR3 is 12 residues long.

Only a few counts were recorded for this clone. At one boundary the junction diverges from the germline segment, which might be a read error. The rearrangement joins TRBV12-3 or TRBV12-4 to TRBJ2-1; 8 bases map to TRBD2. The CDR3 loop spans 12 amino acids. DNA for the CDR3: TGTGCCAGCAGTTTAGATCTTAGCGGGGAGGTCTTC. This translates into CASSLDLSGEVF.

V usage is TRBV6-5 and J usage is TRBJ2-7, with D perhaps TRBD1 (5 bases). The germline gives CDR1 MNHEY, CDR2 SVGAGI. V shed 0 bases and J shed 0 bases, with 6 bases lying between them. This CDR3 is 14 amino acids long. The CDR3 region is CASSYSTDSYEQYF. The CDR3 DNA is TGTGCCAGCAGTTACTCGACAGACTCCTACGAGCAGTACTTC.

This clone is a singleton in its sample. Here the CDR3 reads CASSIQGNYGYTF. The CDR3 DNA reads TGTGCCAGTAGTATCCAGGGGAACTATGGCTACACCTTC. V usage is TRBV19 and J usage is TRBJ1-2; tentatively, D is TRBD1 (6 bases). Germline V gene data show CDR1 as LNHDA and CDR2 as SQIVND (reference sequence). Trimming removed 3 bases at V and 2 bases at J, with 7 bases between. CDR3 size: 13 residues.

The chain carries TRBV30 and TRBJ1-5, with a weak D call TRBD1 (6 bases). The V end lost 0 bases, the J end lost 1 base, and 16 bases lay between the germline ends. CDR3 length: 17 residues. Germline values: CDR1 GTSNPN, CDR2 SVGIG (reference sequence). CDR3 coding DNA: TGTGCCTGGAGTGTACCTCTACAGGGCCCAAGCAATCAGCCCCAGCATTTT. Protein sequence: CAWSVPLQGPSNQPQHF.

The chain recombines TRBV29-1 with TRBJ1-2; 8 bases are shared with TRBD1. The CDR3 has 14 amino acids. Per the germline V gene, CDR1 is SQVTM and CDR2 is ANQGSEA. Unmatched junction bases numbered 4, after V lost 0 bases and J lost 4 bases. CDR3 coding DNA: TGCAGCGTTGAAGAAATGGACAGGGTCTATGGCTACACCTTC. Protein product: CSVEEMDRVYGYTF.

The chain employs TRBV2 and TRBJ1-4; D may be TRBD1 (6 bases). The CDR3 has 13 amino acids. In germline, CDR1 is SNHLY, CDR2 FYNNEI. Trimming stripped 4 bases from V and 7 bases from J, with 10 bases between. CDR3 in DNA: TGTGCCAGCAGTGGAGGGGGGGGTGAAAAACTGTTTTTT. This gives the protein CASSGGGGEKLFF. Full variable domain (missing parts from reference TRBV2 and TRBJ1-4): EPEVTQTPSHQVTQMGQEVILRCVPISNHLYFYWYRQILGQKVEFLVSFYNNEISEKSEIFDDQFSVERPDGSNFTLKIRSTKLEDSAMYFCASSGGGGEKLFFGSGTQLSVL.

In this sample, this clone turned up a few times. The gene calls are TRBV5-6 and TRBJ2-5; 7 nucleotides line up with TRBD2. Trimming cost V 4 bases and J 3 bases; bases outside gene matches: 6. The CDR3 spans 14 residues. CDR1 and CDR2 from the germline V gene are SGHDT and YYEEEE. The CDR3 sequence: CASSAAAGEETQYF. The CDR3 coding sequence is TGTGCCAGCAGCGCTGCCGCGGGGGAAGAGACCCAGTACTTC.

The chain has TRBV5-6 and TRBJ1-2, with D perhaps matching TRBD1 (6 bases). The CDR3 contains 13 residues. The germline gives CDR1 SGHDT, CDR2 YYEEEE. The V end lost 0 bases, the J end lost 7 bases, and 10 bases lay between the germline ends. This CDR3 reads CASSLGGRGGYTF. The CDR3 DNA follows: TGTGCCAGCAGCTTGGGGGGCAGGGGTGGCTACACCTTC.

This clone was detected a few times. The J gene is TRBJ2-5, the V gene TRBV5-5, with 7 bases aligning to TRBD2. Germline trimming cut 3 bases from V and 4 bases from J; bases unmatched to any gene: 9. The CDR3 sequence is 15 residues long. Germline CDR1 SGHKS, CDR2 YYEKEE (reference sequence). The CDR3 bases are TGTGCCAGCAGCTCGGGGAGGGGTTCGTTAGAGACCCAGTACTTC. Residues: CASSSGRGSLETQYF.

A few counts support this clone. This chain links TRBV4-2 with TRBJ1-6, with D possibly matching TRBD1 (5 bases). V lost 0 bases, J lost 7 bases, and 13 bases lay in between. CDR1 is LGHNA and CDR2 is YNFKEQ in the germline V gene. CDR3 size: 16 residues. The CDR3, as DNA: TGTGCCAGCAGCCAAGATTGGGGACTGACCAATTCACCCCTCCACTTT. It specifies CASSQDWGLTNSPLHF.

V gene TRBV25-1 combines with J gene TRBJ2-1, with 9 bases aligning to TRBD2. Losses at the gene ends were 5 bases for V and 0 bases for J; bases not matched to a gene: 2. Germline loops: CDR1 MGHDK, CDR2 SYGVNS. The CDR3 covers 15 residues. This CDR3 is CASSQAGGSYNEQFF. The CDR3 region has the DNA TGTGCCAGCAGTCAAGCGGGGGGCTCCTACAATGAGCAGTTCTTC.

The chain carries TRBV7-9 and TRBJ1-3, with D hard to call. The CDR3 spans 16 residues. The germline V and J ends were trimmed by 0 bases and 0 bases, with 9 bases remaining between them. Per germline, CDR1 SEHNR and CDR2 FQNEAQ (reference sequence). The CDR3 loop is CASSLAPLNSGNTIYF. The CDR3 region has the DNA TGTGCCAGCAGCTTAGCCCCCCTTAACTCTGGAAACACCATATATTTT.

J is TRBJ2-7 and V is TRBV6-2 or TRBV6-3; a weak D match, TRBD1 (5 bases). CDR1 is MNHEY, CDR2 SVGEGT, per germline. The CDR3 is 12 residues long. V lost 0 bases and J lost 7, with 7 bases in between. The CDR3 region is CASSYSSGEQYV. DNA for the CDR3: TGTGCCAGCAGTTACTCCTCAGGGGAGCAGTACGTC.

V is TRBV18 and J is TRBJ1-2, with 8 bases fitting TRBD1. CDR1 is KGHSH, CDR2 LQKENI, per germline. With 3 bases clipped from V and 8 bases from J, the junction kept 2 bases outside the gene matches. This CDR3 region has 12 residues. The CDR3 coding sequence is TGTGCCAGCTCACCGGACAGGGAAGGCTACACCTTC. Translated, it gives CASSPDREGYTF.

The chain recombines TRBV28 with TRBJ1-5, with a possible D match to TRBD1 (5 bases). Germline CDR1 reads MDHEN; CDR2 reads SYDVKM. With 4 bases removed from V and 3 bases from J, the gap between germline ends came to 13 bases. This CDR3 is built from 15 residues. The CDR3 DNA reads as TGTGCCAGCAGTTCGGGAGGGGCGGTCAATCAGCCCCAGCATTTT. Translated, it gives CASSSGGAVNQPQHF. The variable domain in full, completed from reference TRBV28 and TRBJ1-5, reads DVKVTQSSRYLVKRTGEKVFLECVQDMDHENMFWYRQDPGLGLRLIYFSYDVKMKEKGDIPEGYSVSREKKERFSLILESASTNQTSMYLCASSSGGAVNQPQHFGDGTRLSIL.

The genes are TRBV2 and TRBJ1-2; D unclear. V lost 2 bases to trimming and J lost 2 bases, with 6 bases between them. Germline V gives CDR1 SNHLY, CDR2 FYNNEI. This CDR3 comprises 13 residues. The chain's CDR3 is CASSETVNYGYTF. The CDR3 DNA reads TGTGCCAGCAGTGAAACAGTAAACTATGGCTACACCTTC.

Remarks on this clone: The DNA is omitted, as the CDR3 cannot be located on it reliably, and the CDR3 follows TCRdb's listing. The chain recombines TRBV28 with TRBJ1-4; the D call TRBD1 from the table was never checked on the DNA. Counting both end residues, the CDR3 totals 15 amino acids. Germline V gene sequence: CDR1 MDHEN, CDR2 SYDVKM. Here the CDR3 reads CASSSSTGGREKLFF.

The chain is built from TRBV6-6 and TRBJ1-6; no firm D call. The CDR3 totals 15 residues. The V and J ends lost 6 bases and 5 bases respectively, with 14 bases between them. Germline V lookup: CDR1 MNHNY, CDR2 SVGAGI (reference sequence). The CDR3 bases are TGTGCCAGCAGCCCGACCTTCGGAGATAATTCACCCCTCCACTTT. This sequence encodes CASSPTFGDNSPLHF.

This chain joins TRBV5-1 and TRBJ2-7, with 11 nucleotides matching TRBD1. Germline V gene data show CDR1 as SGHRS and CDR2 as YFSETQ. CDR3 length: 14 residues. The ends lost 3 bases at V and 5 bases at J; junction bases unmatched: 4. This CDR3 is CASSWTGGSDEQYF. As DNA, the CDR3 is TGCGCCAGCAGCTGGACAGGGGGCAGCGACGAGCAGTACTTC.

This clone appeared once. The rearrangement joins TRBV5-1 to TRBJ1-4; D not resolved. Trimming cost V 0 bases and J 0 bases, with 3 bases left between them. Germline V lookup: CDR1 SGHRS, CDR2 YFSETQ. CDR3 length: 14 residues. In DNA, the CDR3 is TGCGCCAGCAGCTTGGGAGCAACTAATGAAAAACTGTTTTTT. It codes for CASSLGATNEKLFF.